Following are 21 T cell receptor beta chains from one sample sequenced in a study of T-cell reconstitution after alpha-beta-depleted transplantation in children. The TCRbeta library incorporated unique molecular identifiers. A single record per CDR3 protein comes from TCRdb applying MiXCR to the PCR reads. The repertoire holds more than 450,000 distinct CDR3 sequences, around 20% seen once, with 3% to 4% in the top ten. Sample: PBMCs from the stem cell graft donor, taken from the stem cell graft. These receptors all come from a human donor who donated a stem cell graft to a child with acute lymphoblastic leukemia.

The CDR3 reads CASWSTSGKLDEQFF. The CDR3 DNA reads as TGTGCCAGCTGGTCGACTAGCGGGAAATTGGATGAGCAGTTCTTC. The rearrangement links TRBV7-2 to TRBJ2-1; the match to TRBD2 covers 11 bases. Germline values: CDR1 SGHTA, CDR2 FQGNSA. This CDR3 contains 15 residues. V dropped 8 bases and J dropped 8; count of bases not matched to a gene: 11. Full variable domain (outside the CDR3, taken from reference TRBV7-2 and TRBJ2-1): GAGVSQSPSNKVTEKGKDVELRCDPISGHTALYWYRQSLGQGLEFLIYFQGNSAPDKSGLPSDRFSAERTGGSVSTLTIQRTQQEDSAVYLCASWSTSGKLDEQFFGPGTRLTVL.

This clonotype was detected only a few times. The rearrangement joins TRBV15 to TRBJ2-7; perhaps TRBD2 as D (6 bases). Trimming shortened V by 5 bases and J by 4 bases, and 15 bases separated the two germline ends. CDR1 and CDR2 (germline): LNHNV, YYDKDF (reference sequence). This CDR3 has 14 residues. The CDR3 region is CATSPGGAGYEQYF. The CDR3 bases are TGTGCCACCAGCCCCGGAGGGGCGGGGTACGAGCAGTACTTC. The full variable domain, with the rest looked up from reference TRBV15 and TRBJ2-7, is DAMVIQNPRYQVTQFGKPVTLSCSQTLNHNVMYWYQQKSSQAPKLLFHYYDKDFNNEADTPDNFQSRRPNTSFCFLDIRSPGLGDTAMYLCATSPGGAGYEQYFGPGTRLTVT.

This chain connects TRBV5-1 to TRBJ1-6; 7 nucleotides agree with TRBD1. The CDR3 has 17 residues. The germline V gene has CDR1 SGHRS and CDR2 YFSETQ. J gave up 9 bases and V 0 bases, and 12 bases lay outside the gene matches. CDR3 sequence (DNA): TGCGCCAGCAGCTTGGCCGAGCTCGGACAGGCTGCTTCACCCCTCCACTTT. It yields the protein CASSLAELGQAASPLHF. Drawing the rest from reference TRBV5-1 and TRBJ1-6, the complete variable domain is KAGVTQTPRYLIKTRGQQVTLSCSPISGHRSVSWYQQTPGQGLQFLFEYFSETQRNKGNFPGRFSGRQFSNSRSEMNVSTLELGDSALYLCASSLAELGQAASPLHFGNGTRLTVT.

V is TRBV3-1 and J is TRBJ1-1, with D hard to call. V was shortened by 3 bases and J by 1 base, with 9 bases between the two germline ends. This CDR3 comprises 14 residues. CDR1 LGHDT and CDR2 YNNKEL come from the germline V gene (reference sequence). This CDR3 reads CASSHWTGNTEAFF. As DNA, the CDR3 is TGTGCCAGCAGCCACTGGACGGGGAACACTGAAGCTTTCTTT.

This clonotype turned up a few times. CDR3 sequence (DNA): TGTGCCAGCAGCTTCCGGGGAGGGCCTCGCGCTTTCTTT. Encoded protein: CASSFRGGPRAFF. The chain couples TRBV7-9 to TRBJ1-1; D is ambiguous. The germline V gene encodes CDR1 SEHNR and CDR2 FQNEAQ (reference sequence). This CDR3 is 13 amino acids long. The germline V and J ends were trimmed by 3 bases and 11 bases, with 16 bases remaining between them.

The sample holds a few counts of this clonotype. J is TRBJ1-5 and V is TRBV2; 7 bases match TRBD1. Germline V lookup: CDR1 SNHLY, CDR2 FYNNEI. The CDR3 consists of 18 residues. With V trimmed by 4 bases and J by 3 bases, 15 bases remained unmatched. Here the CDR3 DNA reads TGTGCCAGCAGTGTCTATCCCGGGACAGCTGGTGCCAATCAGCCCCAGCATTTT. This encodes CASSVYPGTAGANQPQHF.

The chain is built from TRBV20-1 and TRBJ2-2, with D perhaps matching TRBD1 or TRBD2 (6 bases each). V dropped 6 bases and J dropped 3 bases, with 20 bases sitting between them. Germline V gene data show CDR1 as DFQATT and CDR2 as SNEGSKA (reference sequence). CDR3 length: 16 amino acids. The CDR3: CSAALTGDKDTGELFF. The CDR3 DNA reads TGCAGTGCGGCTCTAACGGGGGACAAGGACACCGGGGAGCTGTTTTTT.

This clonotype has only a few counts. The chain carries TRBV5-1 and TRBJ2-7, with D unclear. Germline V CDR1 and CDR2: SGHRS, YFSETQ. This CDR3 contains 15 residues. V was pared by 0 bases and J by 6 bases, with 16 bases between. This chain's CDR3 is CASSLEVGLVSEQYF. For the CDR3, the DNA is TGCGCCAGCAGCTTGGAGGTAGGCCTCGTGTCCGAGCAGTACTTC.

This clonotype was counted between two and nine times. The V gene is TRBV27, the J gene TRBJ2-6; D is uncertain. V was trimmed by 7 bases and J by 0 bases, leaving 10 bases between them. Germline loops: CDR1 MNHEY, CDR2 SMNVEV (reference sequence). The CDR3 is 15 amino acids. The CDR3: CASTFWGSGANVLTF. The CDR3 DNA sequence: TGTGCCAGCACTTTTTGGGGCTCTGGGGCCAACGTCCTGACTTTC.

This chain joins TRBV7-9 and TRBJ2-2; no clear D. CDR3 length: 10 amino acids. The V end was cut by 6 bases, the J end by 11 bases, with 7 bases between. Germline V gives CDR1 SEHNR, CDR2 FQNEAQ (reference sequence). The CDR3: CASSYYELFF. The CDR3 coding sequence is TGTGCCAGCAGTTATTATGAGCTGTTTTTT.

This clonotype was counted only a few times. The rearrangement uses TRBV5-1 and TRBJ2-3, with D possibly being TRBD2 (5 bases). Trimming stripped 7 bases from V and 2 bases from J, with 17 bases between. This CDR3 region has 15 residues. CDR1 is SGHRS, CDR2 YFSETQ, per germline. Here the CDR3 DNA reads TGCGCCAGCGTCGAGACGGGAATGAACACAGATACGCAGTATTTT. The encoded protein is CASVETGMNTDTQYF.

The DNA of the CDR3 is TGCAGTGCTAGTGTCGGTACTAGCGGCACAGATACGCAGTATTTT. Its protein product is CSASVGTSGTDTQYF. The genes are TRBV20-1 and TRBJ2-3; 7 positions agree with TRBD2. This CDR3 contains 15 residues. Trimming took 3 bases from V and 1 from J; bases not matched to a gene: 7. The V gene's germline CDR1 is DFQATT and CDR2 SNEGSKA (reference sequence).

The chain couples TRBV10-3 to TRBJ2-3; D not resolved. The CDR3 runs 14 residues. Germline CDR1 ENHRY, CDR2 SYGVKD. Trimming cost V 2 bases and J 4 bases, with 10 bases left between them. CDR3 DNA: TGTGCCATCAGTGAGAATGGACCCTCAGATACGCAGTATTTT. Translating it yields CAISENGPSDTQYF.

V gene TRBV7-9 combines with J gene TRBJ2-2; 7 nucleotides match TRBD1. Germline CDR1 and CDR2: SEHNR and FQNEAQ (reference sequence). The CDR3 sequence is 14 residues long. The junction had 6 bases not matched to a gene; V was cut back by 5 bases and J by 6 bases. The CDR3 coding sequence is TGTGCCAGCAGCCCATACAGGGGCCCCGGGGAGCTGTTTTTT. Translating gives CASSPYRGPGELFF.

This clonotype was picked up a small number of times. V and J are TRBV14 and TRBJ2-7; no firm D call. Trimming took 1 base from V and 7 from J, leaving 11 bases between them. The CDR3 is 13 amino acids. Per germline, CDR1 SGHDN and CDR2 FVKESK. The CDR3 is CASSQANLGEQYF. In DNA, the CDR3 is TGTGCCAGCAGCCAAGCGAACCTAGGGGAGCAGTACTTC.

The chain recombines TRBV2 with TRBJ2-2; 16 bases are shared with TRBD2. J lost 4 bases, V lost 5 bases, and 10 bases had no gene match. CDR1 is SNHLY, CDR2 FYNNEI, per germline. CDR3 size: 19 residues. CDR3 nucleotides: TGTGCCAGCAGTACCGGGACTAGCGGGAGGGCCTTAAGCACCGGGGAGCTGTTTTTT. Translation gives CASSTGTSGRALSTGELFF.

This clonotype was counted at least ten times. CDR3: CSAGAQNRAAFF. The CDR3 DNA follows: TGCAGCGCCGGAGCCCAAAACAGAGCCGCTTTCTTT. This chain links TRBV29-1 with TRBJ1-1; no clear D gene. Germline V gene lookup returns CDR1 SQVTM and CDR2 ANQGSEA. CDR3 size: 12 residues. Trimming cost V 7 bases and J 11 bases, with 20 bases left between them.

The chain links TRBV4-2 to TRBJ2-5; no definite D call. V dropped 4 bases and J dropped 5 bases, with 11 bases sitting between them. This CDR3 has 13 amino acids. Germline V gene sequence: CDR1 LGHNA, CDR2 YNFKEQ. For the CDR3, the DNA is TGTGCCAGCAGCCCATCAAGCCGGGAGACCCAGTACTTC. Translation: CASSPSSRETQYF.

The chain is built from TRBV4-2 and TRBJ2-2; 10 bases line up with TRBD2. From germline, CDR1 is LGHNA and CDR2 YNFKEQ. The CDR3 sequence is 22 residues long. V dropped 0 bases and J dropped 6; count of bases not matched to a gene: 22. The DNA of the CDR3 is TGTGCCAGCAGCCAAGAGAGCCCCGTGCTAGCGGGAGTCCTTCCTAGCCCCGGGGAGCTGTTTTTT. Encoded protein: CASSQESPVLAGVLPSPGELFF.

The genes are TRBV14 and TRBJ2-5, with D perhaps matching TRBD1 (6 bases). CDR3 length equals 17 residues. Germline assignment: CDR1 SGHDN and CDR2 FVKESK. Trimming cost V 0 bases and J 1 base, with 15 bases left between them. The CDR3 is CASSQDNVGARQETQYF. The CDR3, as DNA: TGTGCCAGCAGCCAAGATAATGTGGGGGCTCGCCAAGAGACCCAGTACTTC.

The chain recombines TRBV5-1 with TRBJ1-1, with 8 nucleotides matching TRBD1. This CDR3 has 14 residues. The junction had 4 bases not matched to a gene; V was cut back by 1 base and J by 5 bases. Germline loops: CDR1 SGHRS, CDR2 YFSETQ. CDR3 loop: CASSLYRGRTEAFF. The DNA of the CDR3 is TGCGCCAGCAGCTTGTACAGGGGGAGAACTGAAGCTTTCTTT.